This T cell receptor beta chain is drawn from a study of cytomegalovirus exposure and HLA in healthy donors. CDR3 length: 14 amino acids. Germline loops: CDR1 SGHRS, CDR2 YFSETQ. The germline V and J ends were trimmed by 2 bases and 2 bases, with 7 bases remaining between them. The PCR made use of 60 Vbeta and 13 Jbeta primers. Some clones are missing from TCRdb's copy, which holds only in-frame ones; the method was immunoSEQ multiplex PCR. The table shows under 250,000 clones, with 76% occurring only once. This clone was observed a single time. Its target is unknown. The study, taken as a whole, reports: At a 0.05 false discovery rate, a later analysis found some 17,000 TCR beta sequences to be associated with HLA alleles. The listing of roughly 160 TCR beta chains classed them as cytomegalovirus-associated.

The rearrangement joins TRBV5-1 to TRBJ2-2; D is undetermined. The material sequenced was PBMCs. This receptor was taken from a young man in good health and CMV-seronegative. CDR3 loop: CASSLAPNTGELFF. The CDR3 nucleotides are TGCGCCAGCAGCTTAGCACCTAACACCGGGGAGCTGTTTTTT.